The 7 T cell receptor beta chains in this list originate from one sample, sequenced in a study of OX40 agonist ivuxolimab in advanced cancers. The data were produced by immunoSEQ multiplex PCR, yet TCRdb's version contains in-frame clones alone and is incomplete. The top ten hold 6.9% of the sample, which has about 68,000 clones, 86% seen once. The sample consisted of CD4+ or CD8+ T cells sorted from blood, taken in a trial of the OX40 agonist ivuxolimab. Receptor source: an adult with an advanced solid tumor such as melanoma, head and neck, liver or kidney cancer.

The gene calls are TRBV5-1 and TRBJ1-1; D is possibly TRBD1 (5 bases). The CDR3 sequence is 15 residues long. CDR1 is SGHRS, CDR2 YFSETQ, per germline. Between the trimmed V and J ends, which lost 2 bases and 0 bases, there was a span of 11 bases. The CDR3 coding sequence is TGCGCCAGCAGCTTACAGGCGGTGGTGAACACTGAAGCTTTCTTT. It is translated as CASSLQAVVNTEAFF.

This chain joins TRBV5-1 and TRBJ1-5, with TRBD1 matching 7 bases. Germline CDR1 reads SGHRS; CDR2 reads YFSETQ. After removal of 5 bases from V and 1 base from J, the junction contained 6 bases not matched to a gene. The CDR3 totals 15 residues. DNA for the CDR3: TGCGCCAGCAGGCCAGGGGGGGCCAGCAATCAGCCCCAGCATTTT. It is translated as CASRPGGASNQPQHF.

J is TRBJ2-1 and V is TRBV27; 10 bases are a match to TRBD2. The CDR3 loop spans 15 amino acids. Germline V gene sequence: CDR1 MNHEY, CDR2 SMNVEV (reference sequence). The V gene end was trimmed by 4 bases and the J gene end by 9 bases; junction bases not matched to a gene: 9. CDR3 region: CASSSQREGLGEQFF. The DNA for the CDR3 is TGTGCCAGCAGTTCTCAGCGGGAGGGCCTTGGTGAGCAGTTCTTC.

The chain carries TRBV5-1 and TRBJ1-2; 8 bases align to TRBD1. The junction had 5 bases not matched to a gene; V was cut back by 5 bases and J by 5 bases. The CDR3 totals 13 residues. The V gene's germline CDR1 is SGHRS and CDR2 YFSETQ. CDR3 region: CASSGTGVYGYTF. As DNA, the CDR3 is TGCGCCAGCAGTGGGACAGGTGTTTATGGCTACACCTTC.

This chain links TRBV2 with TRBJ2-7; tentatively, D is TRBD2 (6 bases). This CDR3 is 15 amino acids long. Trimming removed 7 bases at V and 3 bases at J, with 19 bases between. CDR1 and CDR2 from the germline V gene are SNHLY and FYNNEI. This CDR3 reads CASKASVRLGYEQYF. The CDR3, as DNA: TGTGCCAGCAAGGCTAGCGTGAGGTTAGGCTACGAGCAGTACTTC. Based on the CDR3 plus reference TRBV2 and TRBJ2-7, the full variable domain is EPEVTQTPSHQVTQMGQEVILRCVPISNHLYFYWYRQILGQKVEFLVSFYNNEISEKSEIFDDQFSVERPDGSNFTLKIRSTKLEDSAMYFCASKASVRLGYEQYFGPGTRLTVT.

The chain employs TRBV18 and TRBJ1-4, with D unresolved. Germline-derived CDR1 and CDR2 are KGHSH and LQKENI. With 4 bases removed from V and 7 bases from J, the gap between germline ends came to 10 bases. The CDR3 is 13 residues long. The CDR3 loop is CASSRAVSEKLFF. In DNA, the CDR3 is TGTGCCAGCTCACGGGCGGTGAGTGAAAAACTGTTTTTT.

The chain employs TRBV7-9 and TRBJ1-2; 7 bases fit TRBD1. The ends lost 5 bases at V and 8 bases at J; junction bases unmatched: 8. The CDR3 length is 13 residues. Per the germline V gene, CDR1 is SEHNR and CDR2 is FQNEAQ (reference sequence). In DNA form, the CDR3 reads TGTGCCAGCAGCCCCTCAGGGGGGCGAGGCTACACCTTC. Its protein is CASSPSGGRGYTF.